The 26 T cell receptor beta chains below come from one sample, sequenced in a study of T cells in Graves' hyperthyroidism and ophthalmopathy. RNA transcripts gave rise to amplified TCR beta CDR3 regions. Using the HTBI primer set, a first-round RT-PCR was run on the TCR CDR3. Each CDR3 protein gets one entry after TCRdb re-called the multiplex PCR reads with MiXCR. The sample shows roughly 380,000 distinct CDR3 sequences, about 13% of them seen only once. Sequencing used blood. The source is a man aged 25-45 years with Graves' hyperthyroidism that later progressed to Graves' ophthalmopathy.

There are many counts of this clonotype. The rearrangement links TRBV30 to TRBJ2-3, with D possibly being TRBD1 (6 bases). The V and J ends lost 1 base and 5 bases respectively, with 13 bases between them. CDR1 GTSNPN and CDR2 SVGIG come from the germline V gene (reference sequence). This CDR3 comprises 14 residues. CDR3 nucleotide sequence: TGTGCCTGGAGTGAGAGGGGGTTTGGAGATACGCAGTATTTT. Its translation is CAWSERGFGDTQYF.

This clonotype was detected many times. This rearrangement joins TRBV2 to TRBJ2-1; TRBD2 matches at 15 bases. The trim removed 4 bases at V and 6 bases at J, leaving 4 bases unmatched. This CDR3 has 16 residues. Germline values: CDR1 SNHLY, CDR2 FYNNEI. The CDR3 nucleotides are TGTGCCAGCAGTGCCTCGGGACTAGCGGGGGGCAATGAGCAGTTCTTC. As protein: CASSASGLAGGNEQFF.

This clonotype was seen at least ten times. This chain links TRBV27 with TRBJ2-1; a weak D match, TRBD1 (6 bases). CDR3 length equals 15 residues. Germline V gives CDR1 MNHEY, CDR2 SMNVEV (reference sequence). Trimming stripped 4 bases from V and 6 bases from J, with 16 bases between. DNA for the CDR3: TGTGCCAGCAGTTCTCTCCCGGTAGGGGGCAATGAGCAGTTCTTC. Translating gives CASSSLPVGGNEQFF.

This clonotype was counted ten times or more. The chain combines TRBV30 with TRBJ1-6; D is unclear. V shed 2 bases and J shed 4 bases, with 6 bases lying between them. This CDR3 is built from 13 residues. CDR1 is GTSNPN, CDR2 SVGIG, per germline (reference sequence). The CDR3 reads CAWSLTYNSPLHF. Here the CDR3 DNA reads TGTGCCTGGAGTCTTACGTATAATTCACCCCTCCACTTT. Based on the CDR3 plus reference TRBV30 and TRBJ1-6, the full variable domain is SQTIHQWPATLVQPVGSPLSLECTVEGTSNPNLYWYRQAAGRGLQLLFYSVGIGQISSEVPQNLSASRPQDRQFILSSKKLLLSDSGFYLCAWSLTYNSPLHFGNGTRLTVT.

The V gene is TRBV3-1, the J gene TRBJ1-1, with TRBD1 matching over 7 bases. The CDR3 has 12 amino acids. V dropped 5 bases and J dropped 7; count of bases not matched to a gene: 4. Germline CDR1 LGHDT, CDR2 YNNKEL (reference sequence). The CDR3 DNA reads TGTGCCAGCAGCGAGACAGGGCTTGAAGCTTTCTTT. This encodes CASSETGLEAFF.

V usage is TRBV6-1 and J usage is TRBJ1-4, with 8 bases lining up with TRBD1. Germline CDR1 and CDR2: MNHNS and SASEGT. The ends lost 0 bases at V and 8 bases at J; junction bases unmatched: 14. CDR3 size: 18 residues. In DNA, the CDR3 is TGTGCCAGCAGTGAAGCGACCTGGACGGACAGGGTAGGGGAAAAACTGTTTTTT. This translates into CASSEATWTDRVGEKLFF.

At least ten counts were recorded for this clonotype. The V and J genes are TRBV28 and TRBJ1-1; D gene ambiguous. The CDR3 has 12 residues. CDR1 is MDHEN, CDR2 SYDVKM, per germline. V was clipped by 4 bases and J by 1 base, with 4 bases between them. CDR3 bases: TGTGCCAGCAGTTGGGCGAACACTGAAGCTTTCTTT. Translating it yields CASSWANTEAFF.

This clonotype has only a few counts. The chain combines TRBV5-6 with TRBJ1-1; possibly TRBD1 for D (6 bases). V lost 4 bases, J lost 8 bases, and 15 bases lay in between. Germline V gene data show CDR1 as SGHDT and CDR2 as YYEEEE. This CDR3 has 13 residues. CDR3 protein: CASSEQGYLEAFF. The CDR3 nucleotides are TGTGCCAGCAGCGAACAGGGCTACCTCGAAGCTTTCTTT. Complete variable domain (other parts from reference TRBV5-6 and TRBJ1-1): DAGVTQSPTHLIKTRGQQVTLRCSPKSGHDTVSWYQQALGQGPQFIFQYYEEEERQRGNFPDRFSGHQFPNYSSELNVNALLLGDSALYLCASSEQGYLEAFFGQGTRLTVV.

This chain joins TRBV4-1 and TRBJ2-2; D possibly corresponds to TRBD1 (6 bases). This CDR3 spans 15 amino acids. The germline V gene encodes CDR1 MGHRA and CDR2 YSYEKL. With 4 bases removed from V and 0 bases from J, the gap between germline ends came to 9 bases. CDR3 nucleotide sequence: TGCGCCAGCAGCCTACAGGGACCGAACACCGGGGAGCTGTTTTTT. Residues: CASSLQGPNTGELFF.

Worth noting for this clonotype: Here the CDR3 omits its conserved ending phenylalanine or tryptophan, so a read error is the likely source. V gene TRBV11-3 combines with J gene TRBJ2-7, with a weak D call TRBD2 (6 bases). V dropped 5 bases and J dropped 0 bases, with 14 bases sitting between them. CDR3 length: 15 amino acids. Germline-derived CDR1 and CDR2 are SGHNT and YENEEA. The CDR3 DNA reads TGTGCCAGCAGCCTCCGGGTCGGGGGCTCCTACGAGCAGTACCTC. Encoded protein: CASSLRVGGSYEQYL.

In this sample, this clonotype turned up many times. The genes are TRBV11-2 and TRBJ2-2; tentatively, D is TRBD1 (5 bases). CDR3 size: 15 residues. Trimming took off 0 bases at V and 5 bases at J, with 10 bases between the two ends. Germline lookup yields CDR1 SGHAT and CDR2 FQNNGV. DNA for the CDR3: TGTGCCAGCAGCTTAGACAGGGCCAAAACCGGGGAGCTGTTTTTT. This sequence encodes CASSLDRAKTGELFF.

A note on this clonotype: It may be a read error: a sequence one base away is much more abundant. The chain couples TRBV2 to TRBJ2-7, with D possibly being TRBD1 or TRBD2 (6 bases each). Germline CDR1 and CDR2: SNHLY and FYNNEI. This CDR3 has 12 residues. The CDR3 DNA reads TGTGCCGGAGGGGGACGGGCCTACGAGCGGTACTTC. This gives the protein CAGGGRAYERYF.

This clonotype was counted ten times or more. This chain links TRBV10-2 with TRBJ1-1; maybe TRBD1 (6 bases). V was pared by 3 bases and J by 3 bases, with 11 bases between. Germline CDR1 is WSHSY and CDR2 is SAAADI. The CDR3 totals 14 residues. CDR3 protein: CASSDTGRYTEAFF. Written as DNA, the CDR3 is TGCGCCAGCAGTGATACAGGGCGATACACTGAAGCTTTCTTT.

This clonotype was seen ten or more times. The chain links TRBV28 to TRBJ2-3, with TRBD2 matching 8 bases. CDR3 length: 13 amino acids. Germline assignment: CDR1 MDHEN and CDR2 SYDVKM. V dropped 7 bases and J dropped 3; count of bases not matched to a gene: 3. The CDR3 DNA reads TGTGCCAGCACCGTAGCGGGAACAGATACGCAGTATTTT. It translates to CASTVAGTDTQYF.

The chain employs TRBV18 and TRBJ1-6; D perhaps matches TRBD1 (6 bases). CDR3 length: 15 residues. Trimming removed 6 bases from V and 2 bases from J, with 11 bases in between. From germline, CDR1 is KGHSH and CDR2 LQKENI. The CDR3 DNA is TGTGCCAGCTCCCGGGGGGCTCCCTATAATTCACCCCTCCACTTT. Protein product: CASSRGAPYNSPLHF.

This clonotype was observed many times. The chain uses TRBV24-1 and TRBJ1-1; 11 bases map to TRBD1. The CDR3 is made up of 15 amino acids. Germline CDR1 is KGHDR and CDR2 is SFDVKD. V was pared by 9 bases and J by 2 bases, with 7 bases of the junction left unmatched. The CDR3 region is CATGTGQGANTEAFF. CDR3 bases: TGTGCCACCGGTACCGGACAGGGGGCAAACACTGAAGCTTTCTTT.

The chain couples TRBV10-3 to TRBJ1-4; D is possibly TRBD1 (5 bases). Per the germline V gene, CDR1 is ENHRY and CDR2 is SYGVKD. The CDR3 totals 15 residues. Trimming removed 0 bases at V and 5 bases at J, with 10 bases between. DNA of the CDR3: TGTGCCATCAGTGAGTCGTGGCAGGGCAATGAAAAACTGTTTTTT. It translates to CAISESWQGNEKLFF.

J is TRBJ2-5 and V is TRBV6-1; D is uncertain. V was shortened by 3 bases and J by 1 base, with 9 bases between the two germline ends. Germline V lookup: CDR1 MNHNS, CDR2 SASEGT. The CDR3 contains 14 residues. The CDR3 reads CASSDRESQETQYF. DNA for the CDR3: TGTGCCAGCAGTGACCGAGAGAGCCAAGAGACCCAGTACTTC.

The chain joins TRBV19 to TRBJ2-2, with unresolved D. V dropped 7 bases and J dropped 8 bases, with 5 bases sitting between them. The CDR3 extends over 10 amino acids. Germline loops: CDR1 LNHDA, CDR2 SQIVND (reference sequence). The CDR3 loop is CASKSGELFF. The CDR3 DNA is TGTGCCAGTAAGAGTGGGGAGCTGTTTTTT.

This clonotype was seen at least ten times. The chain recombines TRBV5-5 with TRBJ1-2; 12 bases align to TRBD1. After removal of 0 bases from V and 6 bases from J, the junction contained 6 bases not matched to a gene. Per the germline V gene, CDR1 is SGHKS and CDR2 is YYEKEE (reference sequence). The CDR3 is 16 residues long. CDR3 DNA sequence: TGTGCCAGCAGCTTGGCCGGGACAGGGGGCGCGCATGGCTACACCTTC. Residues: CASSLAGTGGAHGYTF.

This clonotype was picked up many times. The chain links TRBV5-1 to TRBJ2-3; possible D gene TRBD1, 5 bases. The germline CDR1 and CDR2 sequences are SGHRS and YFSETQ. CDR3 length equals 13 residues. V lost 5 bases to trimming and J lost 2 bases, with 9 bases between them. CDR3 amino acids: CASRDSDTDTQYF. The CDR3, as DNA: TGCGCCAGCAGAGACAGTGACACAGATACGCAGTATTTT.

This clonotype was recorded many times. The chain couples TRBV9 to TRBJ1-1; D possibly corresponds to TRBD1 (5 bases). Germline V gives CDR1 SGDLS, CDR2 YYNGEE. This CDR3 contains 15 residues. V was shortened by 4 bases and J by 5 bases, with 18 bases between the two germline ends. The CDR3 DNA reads TGTGCCAGCAGCCCCCTCGACCATGGGACGACTGAAGCTTTCTTT. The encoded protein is CASSPLDHGTTEAFF.

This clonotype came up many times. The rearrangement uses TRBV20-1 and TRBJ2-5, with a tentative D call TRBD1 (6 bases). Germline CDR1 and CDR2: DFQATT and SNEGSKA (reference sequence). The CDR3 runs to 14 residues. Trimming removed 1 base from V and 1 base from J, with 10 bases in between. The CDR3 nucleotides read TGCAGTGCTAGAGTTGGGGGCGGCCAAGAGACCCAGTACTTC. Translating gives CSARVGGGQETQYF.

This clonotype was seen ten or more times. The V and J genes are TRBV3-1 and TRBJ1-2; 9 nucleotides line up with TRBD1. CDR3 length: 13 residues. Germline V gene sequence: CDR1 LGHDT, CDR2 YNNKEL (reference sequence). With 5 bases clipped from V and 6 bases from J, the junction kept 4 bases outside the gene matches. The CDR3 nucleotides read TGTGCCAGCAGCTCTCGGGACAGGGATGGCTACACCTTC. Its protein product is CASSSRDRDGYTF.

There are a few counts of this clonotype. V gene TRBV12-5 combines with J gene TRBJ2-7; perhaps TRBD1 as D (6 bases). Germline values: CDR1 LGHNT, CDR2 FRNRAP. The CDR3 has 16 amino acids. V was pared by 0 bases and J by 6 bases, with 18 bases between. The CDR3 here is CASGLVLRGHGPEQYF. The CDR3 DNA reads TGTGCTAGTGGTTTGGTACTCAGGGGCCACGGGCCCGAGCAGTACTTC.

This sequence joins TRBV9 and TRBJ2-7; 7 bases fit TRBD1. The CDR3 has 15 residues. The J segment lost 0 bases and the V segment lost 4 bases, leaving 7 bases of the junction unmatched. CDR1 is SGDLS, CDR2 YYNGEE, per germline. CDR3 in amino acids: CASSSSGDSSYEQYF. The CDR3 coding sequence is TGTGCCAGCAGCTCCTCAGGGGACAGCTCCTACGAGCAGTACTTC.